This record covers a single TCR beta chain. Only in-frame clones appear in the TCRdb table, and some are missing; sequencing was by immunoSEQ multiplex PCR. The sample carries under 450,000 clones, approximately 93% recorded once. The CDR3 spans 14 residues. Germline CDR1 LNHNV, CDR2 YYDKDF (reference sequence). V was clipped by 0 bases and J by 6 bases; unmatched bases: 2. The sample is drawn from a study of blood T cell repertoires in COVID-19. The chain employs TRBV15 and TRBJ2-1; 7 nucleotides agree with TRBD1. The sequenced sample consisted of PBMCs or T cells enriched from blood (not recorded which). The receptor comes from a woman in her thirties or forties who had been exposed to COVID-19. The CDR3 coding sequence is TGTGCCACCAGCAGAGATTCAGGGGGCAATGAGCAGTTCTTC. Translation: CATSRDSGGNEQFF.